This is a list of T cell receptor beta chains from one sample in a study of T cell responses to AZD1222 COVID-19 vaccine. The data were produced by immunoSEQ multiplex PCR, yet TCRdb's version contains in-frame clones alone and is incomplete. The data show around 140,000 clones, with 85% to 95% seen just once and 12% held by the top ten. The sample was peripheral blood, taken after recovery from COVID-19. These TCRs come from an adult who had recovered from COVID-19. CDR3s include the opening cysteine and the closing phenylalanine or tryptophan. D genes are given only for firm matches. Clone size is shown for a subset of rows, as once, few, many or a class of expanded clone.

V gene	J gene	D gene	clone size	CDR3 DNA	CDR3 protein
TRBV6-1	TRBJ2-1	.	once	TGTGCCAGCAGTGAAGGTCAGGCAGGCGAGCAGTTCTTC	CASSEGQAGEQFF
TRBV19	TRBJ1-3	.	.	TGTGCCAGTAGTATCAGGGAGAACCCTGGAAACACCATATATTTT	CASSIRENPGNTIYF
TRBV9	TRBJ1-2	.	.	TGTGCCAGCAGCGTAACGACAGACTATGGCTACACCTTC	CASSVTTDYGYTF
TRBV3-1/TRBV3-2	TRBJ2-7	.	.	TGTGCCAGCAGCCAAGAGAGGCCGGGGGTGGAGCAGTACTTC	CASSQERPGVEQYF
TRBV2	TRBJ2-7	TRBD1	.	TGTGCCAGCAGGGAACAGGGGGGAGTCAACGAGCAGTACTTC	CASREQGGVNEQYF
TRBV19	TRBJ2-1	.	.	TGTGCCAGTAAACCCCCCGACCGCAATGAGCAGTTCTTC	CASKPPDRNEQFF
TRBV7-9	TRBJ2-1	.	.	TGTGCCAGCAGCTTAATTACTAGCAATGAGCAGTTCTTC	CASSLITSNEQFF
TRBV14	TRBJ2-7	TRBD2	.	TGTGCCAGCAGCCCGGGACTAGCGGGATACGAGCAGTACTTC	CASSPGLAGYEQYF
TRBV7-3	TRBJ1-2	.	.	TGTGCCAGCAGCTTACAGCCGACTGGGACGGTTGATGGCTACACCTTC	CASSLQPTGTVDGYTF
TRBV19	TRBJ1-1	TRBD1	.	TGTGCCAGTAGTAGGACAGGGTGGGACACTGAAGCTTTCTTT	CASSRTGWDTEAFF
TRBV28	TRBJ1-5	.	once	TGTGCCAGCAGCTGGAATAGCAATCAGCCCCAGCATTTT	CASSWNSNQPQHF
TRBV4-1	TRBJ2-1	TRBD2	once	TGCGCCAGCAGCCCGTTCCCCCTAGCGGGGGGGGGCAATGAGCAGTTCTTC	CASSPFPLAGGGNEQFF
TRBV6-5	TRBJ2-1	.	.	TGTGCCACCCGAGACAGGACTAATGAGCAGTTCTTC	CATRDRTNEQFF
TRBV19	TRBJ2-6	.	.	TGTGCCAGTATGGGGCCGAAGGTTTCTGGGGCCAACGTCCTGACTTTC	CASMGPKVSGANVLTF
TRBV4-1	TRBJ1-6	TRBD1	once	TGCGCCAGCAGCCGAACGGGACAGGGGAATTCACCCCTCCACTTT	CASSRTGQGNSPLHF
TRBV28	TRBJ1-2	TRBD1	once	TGTGCCAGCAGTACTTCTCGACAGGGGGCTTATGGCTACACCTTC	CASSTSRQGAYGYTF
TRBV5-4	TRBJ1-1	.	.	TGTGCCAGCAGCCCGGGACGGAGGAACACTGAAGCTTTCTTT	CASSPGRRNTEAFF
TRBV6-5	TRBJ1-6	.	.	TGTGCCAGCAACCGGGACGGAAATTCACCCCTCCACTTT	CASNRDGNSPLHF
TRBV7-8	TRBJ2-2	.	.	TGTGCCAGCAGCTCCAGGGTACCACAGGGCATCGGTAGCACCGGGGAGCTGTTTTTT	CASSSRVPQGIGSTGELFF
TRBV13	TRBJ1-4	TRBD1	.	TGTGCCAGCAGCTATCGGACAGGGAATGAAAAACTGTTTTTT	CASSYRTGNEKLFF
TRBV5-6	TRBJ1-1	.	.	TGTGCCAGCAGCTTGATGAACACTGAAGCTTTCTTT	CASSLMNTEAFF
TRBV19	TRBJ2-7	.	.	TGTGCCAGTAGTCCATCGGGTAATTACGAGCAGTACTTC	CASSPSGNYEQYF
TRBV11-2	TRBJ1-3	TRBD1	.	TGTGCCAGCAGCCGCCGAGGGGGCCTCTACTCTGGAAACACCATATATTTT	CASSRRGGLYSGNTIYF
TRBV6-5	TRBJ2-7	TRBD2	.	TGTGCCAGCAGTGACTCTAGCGGGCCCTCCTACGAGCAGTACTTC	CASSDSSGPSYEQYF
TRBV11-2	TRBJ2-5	.	.	TGTGCCAGCAGCTTTTCGGCCCAAGAGACCCAGTACTTC	CASSFSAQETQYF
TRBV19	TRBJ2-2	TRBD1	.	TGTGCCAGTACACAAAGGACAGGGAACACCGGGGAGCTGTTTTTT	CASTQRTGNTGELFF
TRBV5-1	TRBJ2-3	.	.	TGCGCCAGCAGCTTGGGAGATACGCAGTATTTT	CASSLGDTQYF
TRBV27	TRBJ2-7	TRBD1	.	TGTGCCAGCAGCGGACAGGGTTCCTACGAGCAGTACTTC	CASSGQGSYEQYF
TRBV12-5	TRBJ1-3	.	.	TGTGCTAGTGGTTTGGTACCCTCGCGAGACTGGGGAAACACCATATATTTT	CASGLVPSRDWGNTIYF
TRBV5-6	TRBJ1-2	.	.	TGTGCCAGCAGCCCACAGGGAAAGGGTGGCTACACCTTC	CASSPQGKGGYTF
TRBV7-3	TRBJ2-1	TRBD2	.	TGTGCCAGCAGCTTAGGACTAGCGGGCTACAATGAGCAGTTCTTC	CASSLGLAGYNEQFF
TRBV6-2/TRBV6-3	TRBJ2-2	TRBD2	once	TGTGCCAGCAGCCCGGGACTAGGGAACACCGGGGAGCTGTTTTTT	CASSPGLGNTGELFF
TRBV10-1	TRBJ2-7	TRBD2	.	TGCGCCAGCGAAGGACTAGCGAGCTACGAGCAGTACTTC	CASEGLASYEQYF
TRBV11-3	TRBJ2-7	.	.	TGTGCCAGCAGCCCTGACAGTTCCTACGAGCAGTACTTC	CASSPDSSYEQYF
TRBV2	TRBJ2-7	.	once	TGTGCCAGCAGCCCTGGACTATTCTACGAGCAGTACTTC	CASSPGLFYEQYF
TRBV2	TRBJ2-2	TRBD2	.	TGTGCCAGCAGTGGGGGAGCGGGGCGAGGCACCGGGGAGCTGTTTTTT	CASSGGAGRGTGELFF
TRBV30	TRBJ1-1	.	.	TGTGCCTGGAGTGTAGCTTTCTCGGCTGAAGCTTTCTTT	CAWSVAFSAEAFF
TRBV2	TRBJ2-7	TRBD1	.	TGTGCCAGCAGTGAATGGGACAGTAACTACGAGCAGTACTTC	CASSEWDSNYEQYF
TRBV25-1	TRBJ2-7	TRBD2	once	TGTGCCAGCAGTGGGGGACTAGCGGGAGCACGTCCCCACGAGCAGTACTTC	CASSGGLAGARPHEQYF
TRBV7-9	TRBJ2-1	TRBD2	once	TGTGCCAGCGACAGTGGGGCTAGCGGGAGTGTCGATGAGCAGTTCTTC	CASDSGASGSVDEQFF
TRBV6-5	TRBJ1-5	.	.	TGTGCCAGCAGTTATGGAGGAAAGGGGAATCAGCCCCAGCATTTT	CASSYGGKGNQPQHF
TRBV4-1	TRBJ1-3	.	once	TGCGCCAGCAGCCAAGATCTGACACCCTCTGGAAACACCATATATTTT	CASSQDLTPSGNTIYF
TRBV12-3/TRBV12-4	TRBJ1-2	TRBD1	.	TGTGCCAGCAGTTTAGCAGGGGGCCGAGGCTACACCTTC	CASSLAGGRGYTF
TRBV6-5	TRBJ2-7	.	.	TGTGCCAGCAGTTACATCGGCTTTGGGGCCTACGAGCAGTACTTC	CASSYIGFGAYEQYF
TRBV6-4	TRBJ2-3	.	.	TGTGCCAGCAGGGAAACAGAGGGTGGAACAGATACGCAGTATTTT	CASRETEGGTDTQYF
TRBV7-8	TRBJ2-7	TRBD2	.	TGTGCCAGCAGTATAGCGGGAGGGCCGTCCTACGAGCAGTACTTC	CASSIAGGPSYEQYF
TRBV11-2	TRBJ1-6	.	.	TGTGCCAGCAGATCCCAGGGGAATAATTCACCCCTCCACTTT	CASRSQGNNSPLHF
TRBV3-1/TRBV3-2	TRBJ2-1	.	.	TGTGCCAGCAGCCAAGTAACTGGACCGGCCTACAATGAGCAGTTCTTC	CASSQVTGPAYNEQFF